This T cell receptor (beta chain) was documented in a study of T cells after yellow fever vaccination. Study-wide results and limits: Post-booster samples contained most primary-vaccination clones (around 96% CD4, approximately 88% CD8).

In the case of this clonotype: Its antigen is currently unknown.

UMIs were added to TCR cDNA along with a universal primer site when it was made by 5'RACE template switching. Each CDR3 protein is one row after TCRdb ran MiXCR on the 5' RACE reads. This sample yields just under 600,000 distinct CDR3 sequences, of which roughly 13% are seen a single time; 11% to 15% belongs to the top ten. This CDR3 contains 17 residues. The J segment lost 5 bases and the V segment lost 4 bases, leaving 8 bases of the junction unmatched. Germline V gene sequence: CDR1 MGHDK, CDR2 SYGVNS. The chain couples TRBV25-1 to TRBJ2-2; 12 positions match TRBD2. The sample consisted of PBMCs, taken on the day of the yellow fever booster vaccination. This receptor was taken from a young man who received the YFV17D yellow fever vaccine. CDR3: CASSGGLAGFRTGELFF. CDR3 DNA: TGTGCCAGCAGTGGTGGACTAGCGGGGTTTAGAACCGGGGAGCTGTTTTTT.